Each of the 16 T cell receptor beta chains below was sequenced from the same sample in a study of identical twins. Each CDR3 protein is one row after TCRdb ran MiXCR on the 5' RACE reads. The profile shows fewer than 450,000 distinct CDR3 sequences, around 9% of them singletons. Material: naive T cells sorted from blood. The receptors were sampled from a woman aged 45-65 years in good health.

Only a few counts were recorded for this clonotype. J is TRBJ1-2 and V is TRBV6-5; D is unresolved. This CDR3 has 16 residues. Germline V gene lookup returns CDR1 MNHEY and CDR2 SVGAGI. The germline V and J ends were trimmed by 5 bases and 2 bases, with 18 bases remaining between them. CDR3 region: CASSPQWPTGNYGYTF. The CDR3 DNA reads TGTGCCAGCAGTCCCCAATGGCCGACGGGGAACTATGGCTACACCTTC.

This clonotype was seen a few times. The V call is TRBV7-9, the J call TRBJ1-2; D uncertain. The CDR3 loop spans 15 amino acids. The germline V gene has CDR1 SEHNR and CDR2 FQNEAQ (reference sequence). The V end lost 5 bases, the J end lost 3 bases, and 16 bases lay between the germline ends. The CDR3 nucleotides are TGTGCCAGCAGCCTGGGGTGGAGGGAGGACTATGGCTACACCTTC. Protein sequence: CASSLGWREDYGYTF.

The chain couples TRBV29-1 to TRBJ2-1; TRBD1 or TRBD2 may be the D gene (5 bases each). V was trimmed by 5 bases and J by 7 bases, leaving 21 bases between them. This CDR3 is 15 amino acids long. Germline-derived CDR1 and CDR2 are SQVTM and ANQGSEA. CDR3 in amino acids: CSVPAPGLQSNEQFF. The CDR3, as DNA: TGCAGCGTTCCCGCCCCGGGGCTCCAAAGTAATGAGCAGTTCTTC.

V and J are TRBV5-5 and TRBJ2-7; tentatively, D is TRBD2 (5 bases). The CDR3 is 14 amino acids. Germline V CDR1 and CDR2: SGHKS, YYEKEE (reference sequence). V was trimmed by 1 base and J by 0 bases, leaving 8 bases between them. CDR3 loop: CASSLSRGSYEQYF. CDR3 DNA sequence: TGTGCCAGCAGCTTGAGTCGGGGCTCCTACGAGCAGTACTTC.

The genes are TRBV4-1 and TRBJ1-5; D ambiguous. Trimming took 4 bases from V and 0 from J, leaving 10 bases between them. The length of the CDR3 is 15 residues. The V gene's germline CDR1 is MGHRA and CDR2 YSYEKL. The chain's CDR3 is CASSPSGDSNQPQHF. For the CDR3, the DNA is TGCGCCAGCAGCCCCAGCGGGGATAGCAATCAGCCCCAGCATTTT.

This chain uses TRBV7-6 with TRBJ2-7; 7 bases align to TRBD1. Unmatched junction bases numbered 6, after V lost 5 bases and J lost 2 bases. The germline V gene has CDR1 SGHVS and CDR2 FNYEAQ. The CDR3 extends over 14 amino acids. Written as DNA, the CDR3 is TGTGCCAGCAGCCCCGAGACAGGGACCTACGAGCAGTACTTC. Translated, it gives CASSPETGTYEQYF.

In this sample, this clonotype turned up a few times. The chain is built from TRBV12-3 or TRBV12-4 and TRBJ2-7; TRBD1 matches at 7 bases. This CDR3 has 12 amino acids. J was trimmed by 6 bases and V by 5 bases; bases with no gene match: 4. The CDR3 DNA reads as TGTGCCAGCAGTCCTACAGGGGTCGAGCAGTACTTC. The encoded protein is CASSPTGVEQYF.

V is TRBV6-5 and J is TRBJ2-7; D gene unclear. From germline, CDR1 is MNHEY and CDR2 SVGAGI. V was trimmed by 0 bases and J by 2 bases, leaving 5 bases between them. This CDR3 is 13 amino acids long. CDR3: CASSYSPAYEQYV. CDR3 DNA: TGTGCCAGCAGTTACTCGCCGGCCTACGAGCAGTACGTC.

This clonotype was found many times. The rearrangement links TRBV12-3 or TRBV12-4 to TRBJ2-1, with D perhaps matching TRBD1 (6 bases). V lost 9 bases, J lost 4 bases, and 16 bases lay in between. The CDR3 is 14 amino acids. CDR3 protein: CASVLAGAYNEQFF. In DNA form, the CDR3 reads TGTGCCAGTGTTTTGGCAGGGGCATACAATGAGCAGTTCTTC.

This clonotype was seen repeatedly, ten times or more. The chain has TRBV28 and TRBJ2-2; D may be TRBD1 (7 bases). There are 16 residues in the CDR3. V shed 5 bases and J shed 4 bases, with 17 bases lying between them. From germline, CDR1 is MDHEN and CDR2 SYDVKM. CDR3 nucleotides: TGTGCCAGCAGTGTGCGGGACAGACTTACCACCGGGGAGCTGTTTTTT. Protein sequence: CASSVRDRLTTGELFF.

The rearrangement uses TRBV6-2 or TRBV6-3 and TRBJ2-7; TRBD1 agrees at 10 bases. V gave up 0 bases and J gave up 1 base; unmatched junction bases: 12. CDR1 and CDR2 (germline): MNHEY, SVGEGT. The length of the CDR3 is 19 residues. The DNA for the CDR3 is TGTGCCAGCAGTTACTCAATAACCGGGACAGGGGACGTATCCTACGAGCAGTACTTC. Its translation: CASSYSITGTGDVSYEQYF.

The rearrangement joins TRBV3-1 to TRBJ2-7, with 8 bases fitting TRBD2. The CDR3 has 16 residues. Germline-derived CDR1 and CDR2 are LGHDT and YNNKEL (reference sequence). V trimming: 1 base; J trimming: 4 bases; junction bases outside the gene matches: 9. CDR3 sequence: CASSQGPAGDEYEQYV. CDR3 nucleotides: TGTGCCAGCAGCCAAGGTCCAGCGGGAGACGAATACGAGCAGTACGTC.

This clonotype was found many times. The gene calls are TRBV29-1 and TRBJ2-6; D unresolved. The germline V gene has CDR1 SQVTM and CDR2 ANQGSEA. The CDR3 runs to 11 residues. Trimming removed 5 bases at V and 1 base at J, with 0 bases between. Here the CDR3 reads CSVSGANVLTF. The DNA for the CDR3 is TGCAGCGTTTCTGGGGCCAACGTCCTGACTTTC.

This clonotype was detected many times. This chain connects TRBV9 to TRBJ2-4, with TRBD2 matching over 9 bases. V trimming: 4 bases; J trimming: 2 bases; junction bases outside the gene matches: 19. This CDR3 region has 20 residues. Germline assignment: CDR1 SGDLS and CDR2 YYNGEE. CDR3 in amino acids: CASSSAGTSFSWGSKNIQYF. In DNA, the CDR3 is TGTGCCAGCAGCTCTGCCGGGACTAGCTTCTCTTGGGGATCCAAAAACATTCAGTACTTC.

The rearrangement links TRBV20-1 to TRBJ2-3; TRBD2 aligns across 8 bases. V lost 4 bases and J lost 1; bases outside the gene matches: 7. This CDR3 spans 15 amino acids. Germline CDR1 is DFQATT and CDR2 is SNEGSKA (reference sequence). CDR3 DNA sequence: TGCAGTGCTAAGTTAGCGGGACGGCGCACAGATACGCAGTATTTT. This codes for CSAKLAGRRTDTQYF.

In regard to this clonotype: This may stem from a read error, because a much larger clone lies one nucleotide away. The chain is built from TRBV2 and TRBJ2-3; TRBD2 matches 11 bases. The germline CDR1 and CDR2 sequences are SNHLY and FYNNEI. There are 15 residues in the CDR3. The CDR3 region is CDSGGLAEETDTQYF. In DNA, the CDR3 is TGTGACAGCGGGGGACTAGCGGAAGAAACAGATACGCAGTATTTT.